The 2 T cell receptor beta chains listed next were all sequenced from one sample in a study of technical replicates of blood from a handful of donors. Measured with immunoSEQ multiplex PCR; TCRdb has only the in-frame clones, and not every one. Among 53,000 or so clones listed, 86% were seen once. The material sequenced was PBMCs. These receptors were taken from a human donor in good health. Some clones in this sample may be carry-over from other donors' samples.

V is TRBV7-9 and J is TRBJ1-4; 7 positions match TRBD1. CDR1 and CDR2 (germline): SEHNR, FQNEAQ (reference sequence). The CDR3 sequence is 14 residues long. V was clipped by 3 bases and J by 8 bases; unmatched bases: 6. For the CDR3, the DNA is TGTGCCAGCAGCTTGAGGGGGCGAGGAGAAAAACTGTTTTTT. Protein: CASSLRGRGEKLFF.

The V call is TRBV4-1, the J call TRBJ1-2, with a weak D call TRBD1 (6 bases). This CDR3 comprises 16 residues. V was cut by 1 base and J by 3 bases, with 15 bases left in between. Germline assignment: CDR1 MGHRA and CDR2 YSYEKL. The CDR3 DNA is TGCGCCAGCAGCCAAGGAGGGGGAAAAGGGGACTATGGCTACACCTTC. Protein sequence: CASSQGGGKGDYGYTF.